The 18 T cell receptor beta chains below come from one sample, sequenced in a study of blood T cell repertoires in COVID-19. The data were produced by immunoSEQ multiplex PCR, yet TCRdb's version contains in-frame clones alone and is incomplete. The sample holds 200,000 to 250,000 clones; approximately 81% are singletons and the top ten take 15% to 20%. Sequencing used peripheral blood. The receptors derive from a woman aged 80 or older with active or convalescent COVID-19.

The V gene is TRBV2, the J gene TRBJ1-5, with D perhaps TRBD1 (5 bases). This CDR3 region has 16 residues. Trimming left V 1 base short and J 4 bases short, with 14 bases between. Germline-derived CDR1 and CDR2 are SNHLY and FYNNEI. CDR3 in amino acids: CASSEEQQGGNQPQHF. CDR3 in DNA: TGTGCCAGCAGTGAAGAACAGCAGGGAGGGAATCAGCCCCAGCATTTT.

J is TRBJ2-5 and V is TRBV24-1; 9 bases are shared with TRBD1. CDR3 length: 15 amino acids. V lost 4 bases to trimming and J lost 5 bases; unmatched junction nucleotides: 7. Germline assignment: CDR1 KGHDR and CDR2 SFDVKD. The CDR3 DNA reads TGTGCCACCAGTGACCGTGGGACAGGGAAGGAGACCCAGTACTTC. Its protein is CATSDRGTGKETQYF.

The chain links TRBV5-1 to TRBJ2-5, with 10 bases that match TRBD2. This CDR3 is built from 15 residues. Germline CDR1 and CDR2: SGHRS and YFSETQ. V trimming: 2 bases; J trimming: 4 bases; junction bases outside the gene matches: 5. CDR3 sequence (DNA): TGCGCCAGCAGCTTAGTAGGGACTAGCGTAGAGACCCAGTACTTC. Protein: CASSLVGTSVETQYF.

Concerning this clone itself: Distinct nucleotide sequences in the sample also encode this CDR3. The chain employs TRBV20-1 and TRBJ2-7; a possible D gene is TRBD1 (6 bases). The V end lost 6 bases, the J end lost 3 bases, and 9 bases lay between the germline ends. CDR1 is DFQATT, CDR2 SNEGSKA, per germline (reference sequence). This CDR3 is built from 11 residues. Here the CDR3 reads CSAKTGYEQYF. In DNA form, the CDR3 reads TGCAGTGCCAAGACAGGCTACGAGCAGTACTTC.

The genes are TRBV5-1 and TRBJ2-2; D is ambiguous. Germline CDR1 and CDR2: SGHRS and YFSETQ. The CDR3 covers 16 residues. The V and J ends lost 0 bases and 7 bases respectively, with 16 bases between them. The CDR3 loop is CASSLAAPSPNGELFF. The DNA of the CDR3 is TGCGCCAGCAGCTTGGCTGCGCCGTCCCCCAACGGGGAGCTGTTTTTT.

The chain combines TRBV24-1 with TRBJ2-1, with 9 bases identical to TRBD2. With V trimmed by 10 bases and J by 5 bases, 11 bases remained unmatched. CDR1 and CDR2 from the germline V gene are KGHDR and SFDVKD. The CDR3 sequence is 15 residues long. The CDR3 spells CATAKASGVNNEQFF. CDR3 bases: TGTGCCACAGCTAAAGCTAGCGGGGTGAACAATGAGCAGTTCTTC.

The chain uses TRBV18 and TRBJ2-4; 7 bases agree with TRBD2. CDR1 is KGHSH and CDR2 is LQKENI in the germline V gene. The V gene end was trimmed by 6 bases and the J gene end by 0 bases; junction bases not matched to a gene: 11. The CDR3 has 17 amino acids. CDR3 coding DNA: TGTGCCAGCTCTACCCTGGGCGGGGGACTAGCCAAAAACATTCAGTACTTC. Protein sequence: CASSTLGGGLAKNIQYF.

This chain links TRBV3-1 (or the pseudogene TRBV3-2) with TRBJ2-6, with 9 bases fitting TRBD1. This CDR3 is 18 amino acids long. V trimming: 4 bases; J trimming: 0 bases; junction bases outside the gene matches: 7. Germline CDR1 is LGHDT and CDR2 is YNNKEL (reference sequence). The CDR3, as DNA: TGTGCCAGCAGCCGGAGACAGGGGGTGGGCTCTGGGGCCAACGTCCTGACTTTC. As protein: CASSRRQGVGSGANVLTF.

This chain joins TRBV20-1 and TRBJ2-1, with 8 nucleotides matching TRBD2. This CDR3 spans 16 amino acids. Germline V gene lookup returns CDR1 DFQATT and CDR2 SNEGSKA (reference sequence). V was clipped by 3 bases and J by 2 bases; unmatched bases: 9. CDR3 region: CSASGALAETYNEQFF. The CDR3 DNA reads TGCAGTGCTAGTGGGGCACTAGCGGAGACCTACAATGAGCAGTTCTTC.

This chain uses TRBV6-2 or TRBV6-3 with TRBJ2-3; no definite D call. CDR1 MNHEY and CDR2 SVGEGT come from the germline V gene. Trimming took 5 bases from V and 2 from J, leaving 5 bases between them. The CDR3 is 12 residues long. CDR3 amino acids: CASSLLTDTQYF. Written as DNA, the CDR3 is TGTGCCAGCAGTCTCCTCACAGATACGCAGTATTTT.

On this clone itself: Germline and junction disagree at one end, which may indicate a read error. The chain recombines TRBV5-1 with TRBJ2-3; TRBD2 matches 8 bases. The CDR3 is 15 amino acids. In germline, CDR1 is SGHRS, CDR2 YFSETQ. The CDR3 coding sequence is TGCGCCAGCAGCCCCCAAGGACTAGCAACAGATACGCAATATTTT. Translating it yields CASSPQGLATDTQYF.

The CDR3 nucleotides are TGTGCCAGCAGCTTGGCGGCGGGGGGAGCCTACAATGAGCAGTTCTTC. Translation gives CASSLAAGGAYNEQFF. The V gene is TRBV5-4, the J gene TRBJ2-1; 8 nucleotides agree with TRBD2. Germline V gene data show CDR1 as SGHNT and CDR2 as YYREEE (reference sequence). The CDR3 is 16 residues long. The V and J ends lost 0 bases and 2 bases, in that order; junction bases with no gene match: 4.

The rearrangement uses TRBV5-4 and TRBJ2-2; perhaps TRBD2 as D (5 bases). Trimming took off 2 bases at V and 8 bases at J, with 10 bases between the two ends. CDR3 length: 13 residues. CDR1 is SGHNT, CDR2 YYREEE, per germline (reference sequence). Here the CDR3 reads CASSFGREGELFF. CDR3 coding DNA: TGTGCCAGCAGCTTCGGCCGGGAAGGGGAGCTGTTTTTT. The complete variable domain, with remaining parts taken from reference TRBV5-4 and TRBJ2-2, reads ETGVTQSPTHLIKTRGQQVTLRCSSQSGHNTVSWYQQALGQGPQFIFQYYREEENGRGNFPPRFSGLQFPNYSSELNVNALELDDSALYLCASSFGREGELFFGEGSRLTVL.

This sequence joins TRBV3-1 (or the pseudogene TRBV3-2) and TRBJ1-5, with no clear D. Germline CDR1 LGHDT, CDR2 YNNKEL (reference sequence). Trimming removed 0 bases from V and 3 bases from J, with 18 bases in between. The CDR3 totals 18 residues. The CDR3 sequence is CASSQDSVAEIINQPQHF. DNA of the CDR3: TGTGCCAGCAGCCAAGATTCGGTAGCAGAGATTATCAATCAGCCCCAGCATTTT.

The genes are TRBV7-2 and TRBJ2-1; 8 positions agree with TRBD2. The CDR3 sequence is 15 residues long. Germline V gene data show CDR1 as SGHTA and CDR2 as FQGNSA. V shed 8 bases, J shed 4 bases, and the junction held 10 bases outside the gene matches. The CDR3 sequence is CASVESGSRYNEQFF. The DNA of the CDR3 is TGTGCCAGCGTTGAAAGCGGGAGTAGGTACAATGAGCAGTTCTTC. The full variable domain, completed using reference TRBV7-2 and TRBJ2-1, is GAGVSQSPSNKVTEKGKDVELRCDPISGHTALYWYRQSLGQGLEFLIYFQGNSAPDKSGLPSDRFSAERTGGSVSTLTIQRTQQEDSAVYLCASVESGSRYNEQFFGPGTRLTVL.

J is TRBJ2-7 and V is TRBV10-3; no clear D gene. Trimming stripped 2 bases from V and 6 bases from J, with 11 bases between. The germline V gene encodes CDR1 ENHRY and CDR2 SYGVKD. The length of the CDR3 is 13 residues. In DNA form, the CDR3 reads TGTGCCATCAGTGAGCCCCCCGTTCTCGAGCAGTACTTC. This encodes CAISEPPVLEQYF.

The chain has TRBV18 and TRBJ1-1; TRBD1 matches 11 bases. The CDR3 has 16 amino acids. With V trimmed by 3 bases and J by 3 bases, 6 bases remained unmatched. The germline gives CDR1 KGHSH, CDR2 LQKENI. The CDR3 loop is CASSPMGTGGDTEAFF. The CDR3 DNA follows: TGTGCCAGCTCACCCATGGGGACAGGGGGTGACACTGAAGCTTTCTTT. The full variable domain, with the rest looked up from reference TRBV18 and TRBJ1-1, is NAGVMQNPRHLVRRRGQEARLRCSPMKGHSHVYWYRQLPEEGLKFMVYLQKENIIDESGMPKERFSAEFPKEGPSILRIQQVVRGDSAAYFCASSPMGTGGDTEAFFGQGTRLTVV.

This clone was seen ten or more times. The chain joins TRBV11-3 to TRBJ2-3, with D possibly being TRBD1 (6 bases). The CDR3 contains 14 residues. V lost 5 bases, J lost 2 bases, and 11 bases lay in between. Germline loops: CDR1 SGHNT, CDR2 YENEEA. The CDR3 DNA sequence: TGTGCCAGCAGCCCTGGACAGAACACAGATACGCAGTATTTT. This codes for CASSPGQNTDTQYF.